A selection of T cell receptor beta chains follows, all from one sample in a study of regulatory T cells in long-lasting Graves disease. TCRdb passed the multiplex PCR reads through MiXCR, listing each CDR3 protein once. Of about 470,000 distinct CDR3 sequences listed, 20% to 25% are singletons. This specimen was peripheral blood mononuclear cells (PBMCs), taken when the disease was refractory, from a patient treated with antithyroid drugs. All receptors derive from a female donor with Graves disease. Each CDR3 is given with its conserved first and last residue. D genes are given only for firm matches. Expanded clones are given a class, and other clones once, few, many or no size at all.

TRBJ1-2 | - | 13 | many | TRBV24-1 | CATSYGGSDGYTF | TGTGCCACCAGTTACGGGGGGTCGGATGGCTACACCTTC
TRBJ2-5 | TRBD1 | 15 | few | TRBV5-6 | CASTPYRGQSETQYF | TGTGCCAGCACCCCATACAGGGGGCAGTCGGAGACCCAGTACTTC
TRBJ1-5 | TRBD1 | 18 | - | TRBV20-1 | CSARDRGTGGYSNQPQHF | TGCAGTGCTAGAGATCGGGGGACAGGGGGGTATAGCAATCAGCCCCAGCATTTT
TRBJ2-2 | TRBD2 | 17 | - | TRBV6-1 | CASRRLAGGPVSGELFF | TGTGCCAGCAGGCGACTAGCGGGAGGGCCTGTAAGCGGGGAGCTGTTTTTT
TRBJ2-7 | - | 14 | many | TRBV6-1 | CASTPGAGGDEQYF | TGTGCCAGCACCCCCGGGGCAGGGGGGGACGAGCAGTACTTC
TRBJ2-5 | - | 13 | few | TRBV12-3/TRBV12-4 | CASSGGGGETQYF | TGTGCCAGCAGTGGAGGGGGAGGAGAGACCCAGTACTTC
TRBJ1-2 | - | 17 | many | TRBV28 | CASSLWGKGVINYGYTF | TGTGCCAGCAGTTTATGGGGCAAAGGGGTAATAAACTATGGCTACACCTTC
TRBJ1-1 | TRBD1 | 14 | - | TRBV18 | CASSPIGQGLKAFF | TGTGCCAGCTCACCTATTGGACAGGGCCTTAAAGCTTTCTTT
TRBJ2-5 | TRBD1 | 15 | many | TRBV28 | CASSLETGGWETQYF | TGTGCCAGCAGTTTGGAGACAGGGGGCTGGGAGACCCAGTACTTC
TRBJ2-7 | TRBD1 | 14 | - | TRBV6-1 | CASSPGQGVDEQYF | TGTGCCAGCAGTCCGGGACAGGGGGTCGACGAGCAGTACTTC
TRBJ2-7 | - | 14 | few | TRBV20-1 | CSARALGRAGEQYF | TGCAGTGCTAGAGCACTAGGACGTGCTGGGGAGCAGTACTTC
TRBJ2-2 | TRBD1 | 16 | many | TRBV6-9 | CASSYNQGANTGELFF | TGTGCCAGCAGTTATAACCAGGGGGCGAACACCGGGGAGCTGTTTTTT
TRBJ2-5 | - | 17 | many | TRBV7-8 | CASSPMEKRTRQETQYF | TGTGCCAGCAGCCCAATGGAGAAGCGGACTCGCCAAGAGACCCAGTACTTC
TRBJ2-7 | - | 14 | many | TRBV28 | CASSPDNRPREQYF | TGTGCCAGCAGTCCGGACAATCGCCCTCGCGAGCAGTACTTC
TRBJ2-2 | TRBD1 | 16 | few | TRBV7-2 | CASSWGQGGDTGELFF | TGTGCCAGCAGCTGGGGACAGGGGGGGGACACCGGGGAGCTGTTTTTT
TRBJ2-5 | - | 15 | many | TRBV13 | CASSLRGAARETQYF | TGTGCCAGCAGCCTACGGGGGGCGGCTCGGGAGACCCAGTACTTC
TRBJ2-5 | - | 15 | many | TRBV28 | CASNNASARGETQYF | TGTGCCAGCAACAATGCTTCCGCCCGGGGGGAGACCCAGTACTTC
TRBJ1-3 | TRBD1 | 15 | - | TRBV20-1 | CSARGQGASGNTIYF | TGCAGTGCTAGGGGACAGGGGGCTTCTGGAAACACCATATATTTT
TRBJ2-7 | TRBD1 | 14 | - | TRBV11-2 | CASSSTGGIGEQYF | TGTGCCAGCAGCTCTACAGGGGGGATCGGCGAGCAGTACTTC
TRBJ1-1 | TRBD1 | 16 | - | TRBV19 | CASSIDPTGTNTEAFF | TGTGCCAGTAGTATAGACCCGACAGGGACGAACACTGAAGCTTTCTTT